This T cell receptor beta chain derives from a study of blood T cell repertoires in COVID-19 (dated by TCRdb to 2020 to 2022). Study-wide context: Samples from collaborators originated in the United States, Italy and Spain and spanned both the acute and convalescent phases of COVID-19. The prospective study material was composed of cDNA or gDNA derived from T cells, B-cell-depleted T cells, or PBMCs. Deeply sampled blood TCRbeta repertoires from subjects exposed to, actively infected with, or recovered from COVID-19 were included in the dataset. The repertoires were released in a freely available public database intended as a resource for research on the immune response to SARS-CoV-2. The samples were drawn from the first 160 participants of the ongoing ImmuneRACE study and from 950 to 1,500 subjects provided by 6 global collaborators. Nearly every sample came with metadata listing a de-identified subject ID, COVID-19 status, age in years and sex. Where HLA class I and class II types were available, the types were taken from metadata supplied by the sample provider, not from assay-based typing. General findings and caveats noted by the study authors: Clinical and demographic metadata were provided uncurated, with the amount varying by source and participant.

Concerning this clone itself: Its antigen has not been determined. Per-base qualities were not stored, and no clone one base away is much larger.

Whole blood was collected in K2EDTA tubes by collaborating institutions according to the institutions' own protocols. For TCRbeta analysis, collaborators shipped samples in one of three forms: frozen whole blood, isolated PBMCs, or DNA extracted from either of those sample types. Trimming takes 2 bases off V and 5 bases off J; junction bases not matched to a gene: 8. From a lookup of the germline V gene (reference sequence), CDR1 and CDR2 are GTSNPN and SVGIG. The CDR3 runs 14 amino acids, cysteine and phenylalanine included. The read is trimmed to its CDR3 DNA, 42 bases read in frame from base 1. TCRbeta CDR3 regions were amplified from genomic DNA by means of the immunoSEQ Assay, a bias-controlled multiplex PCR. On the authors' methods: Within the assay, amplification of reference gene primers was used to estimate how many nucleated cells each sample contained. To quantify the absolute abundance of each unique TCRbeta CDR3 rearrangement, sequence reads were collapsed and filtered. Productive Simpson clonality was computed per sample as the square root of Simpson's diversity index over productive rearrangements. In TCRdb, the immuneACCESS table is reduced to in-frame sequences with V and J assigned. These tables do not hold every clone; where another copy was compared, an unresolved V gene accounts for under half, and the others remain unexplained. V and J calls and clone size follow that table, whereas D and trimming were derived from the DNA. Present in this sample are about 200,000 clones, over 70% of which were seen just once. The ten largest clones represent less than 7% of the sample.

This TCR was recovered from a woman in her seventies with acute or convalescent COVID-19. The rearrangement joined TRBV30 to TRBJ2-7; TRBD2 lines up with 8 middle nucleotides. Sequences were obtained from peripheral blood. The sequenced DNA: TGTGCCTGGAGTCCAGGGACTAGAGCGGACGAGCAGTACTTC. Its coded protein is CAWSPGTRADEQYF.